The 5 T cell receptor beta chains listed next were all sequenced from one sample in a study of T-cell memory formation after mild COVID-19. One entry per CDR3 protein results from TCRdb running MiXCR on the 5' RACE reads. The sample has hundreds of thousands of distinct CDR3 sequences; less than 25% are singletons. Sequencing input: PBMCs or a T cell subset sorted from them (not recorded which). The source is an adult woman who had mild COVID-19 (a few samples of this study predate the infection). Cell type and time point are not known.

The chain has TRBV11-2 and TRBJ2-1, with 8 positions matching TRBD1. Germline V gene sequence: CDR1 SGHAT, CDR2 FQNNGV. J lost 12 bases, V lost 5 bases, and 9 bases had no gene match. This CDR3 spans 13 amino acids. CDR3 protein: CASSEDRGWGQFF. In DNA, the CDR3 is TGTGCCAGCAGCGAAGACAGGGGTTGGGGGCAGTTCTTC.

This clonotype was seen a handful of times. This sequence joins TRBV28 and TRBJ1-5; 7 nucleotides match TRBD1. Trimming took 6 bases from V and 4 from J; bases not matched to a gene: 9. CDR3 length: 15 residues. Germline V gene lookup returns CDR1 MDHEN and CDR2 SYDVKM. CDR3 coding DNA: TGTGCCAGCAGGGCGCCGGGACAGTTGAATCAGCCCCAGCATTTT. This codes for CASRAPGQLNQPQHF.

The table lists this clonotype with a few counts. The chain is built from TRBV5-1 and TRBJ2-7; D might be TRBD1 (5 bases). The CDR3 runs 14 residues. The V gene lost 4 bases and the J gene lost 0 bases, with 11 bases spanning the gap. Germline V CDR1 and CDR2: SGHRS, YFSETQ. CDR3 loop: CASSTDTFSYEQYF. In DNA form, the CDR3 reads TGCGCCAGCAGCACGGACACCTTCTCCTACGAGCAGTACTTC.

There are a few counts of this clonotype. V usage is TRBV7-2 and J usage is TRBJ2-2; a possible D gene is TRBD2 (7 bases). Germline-derived CDR1 and CDR2 are SGHTA and FQGNSA. CDR3 length equals 15 residues. Trimming took 5 bases from V and 7 from J, leaving 17 bases between them. CDR3 in DNA: TGTGCCAGCAGCCTAAGGGGGGAGGGCTACGGGGAGCTGTTTTTT. Translating gives CASSLRGEGYGELFF.

The chain combines TRBV15 with TRBJ2-3, with unresolved D. Trimming cost V 4 bases and J 6 bases, with 11 bases left between them. Germline V gene data show CDR1 as LNHNV and CDR2 as YYDKDF (reference sequence). CDR3 length equals 13 residues. The CDR3 sequence is CATSKFRGDTQYF. CDR3 bases: TGTGCCACCAGCAAGTTTCGTGGGGATACGCAGTATTTT.